These 2 T cell receptor beta chains were sequenced from one sample in a study of blood T cell repertoires in COVID-19. The table came from immunoSEQ multiplex PCR; TCRdb's copy has only in-frame clones and leaves some out. The sample holds 250,000 to 300,000 clones; roughly 83% are singletons and the top ten take less than 6%. The sample comprised peripheral blood. These receptors all stem from a man aged 55 to 69 who had recovered from COVID-19.

The J gene is TRBJ2-1, the V gene TRBV19; weak D call: TRBD2 (6 bases). With 6 bases removed from V and 0 bases from J, the gap between germline ends came to 15 bases. Looked up from germline, CDR1 is LNHDA and CDR2 is SQIVND (reference sequence). CDR3 length: 16 amino acids. In DNA form, the CDR3 reads TGTGCCAGTAGGACCCCTGGGGGGAGCTCCTACAATGAGCAGTTCTTC. Translation: CASRTPGGSSYNEQFF.

This sequence joins TRBV28 and TRBJ1-6; perhaps TRBD1 as D (6 bases). With 2 bases removed from V and 6 bases from J, the gap between germline ends came to 14 bases. This CDR3 is built from 16 residues. Germline-derived CDR1 and CDR2 are MDHEN and SYDVKM. CDR3 region: CASSLQQGIGNSPLHF. The CDR3 DNA reads as TGTGCCAGCAGTTTACAGCAGGGGATCGGTAATTCACCCCTCCACTTT.